This TCR beta chain was identified during a study of shared clonotypes between healthy human individuals. V lost 3 bases and J 1 base, leaving 7 bases between the germline ends. Germline CDR1 is MNHNS and CDR2 is SASEGT. The CDR3 contains 15 residues. Sequencing was performed with immunoSEQ multiplex PCR; in TCRdb, only in-frame clones are kept and a portion is missing. The sample holds about 1 million clones; about three quarters are singletons and the top ten take roughly 1.4%. Donors, healthy HIV-negative adults, lacked recent acute infections or vaccinations. The chain carries TRBV6-1 and TRBJ2-6; either TRBD1 or TRBD2 may fit D (5 bases each). The sequence came from a man between 18 and 35 years old in good health. The specimen sequenced was memory CD4+ T cells sorted from blood. Subset described: CD45RA-negative fraction. The CDR3 nucleotides read TGTGCCAGCAGTGAGGGGGAGTCTGGGGCCAACGTCCTGACTTTC. Translation gives CASSEGESGANVLTF.